The 29 T cell receptor beta chains below all came from one sample that was sequenced in a study of CD4 T cells in relation to SARS-CoV-2 and coronaviruses. Their antigens are not known. Profiled with immunoSEQ multiplex PCR; TCRdb holds only in-frame clones, not every one. The sample has some 35,000 clones, roughly 85% seen once. Sequencing was carried out using naive CD4+ T cells from PBMCs, cultured in vitro. Subset described: naive CD4+ T cells isolated by negative enrichment. These receptors all come from an adult with COVID-19.

CDR3 loop: CASSKEGTSPLQETQYF. The CDR3 region has the DNA TGTGCCAGCAGCAAAGAGGGGACTAGCCCACTTCAAGAGACCCAGTACTTC. This chain connects TRBV21-1 to TRBJ2-5; no DNA check was done on the table's D call, TRBD2. TRBV21-1 is listed as a pseudogene. The CDR3 extends over 17 amino acids.

The V call is TRBV7-9, the J call TRBJ2-1; no clear D. Per the germline V gene, CDR1 is SEHNR and CDR2 is FQNEAQ (reference sequence). Deletions cut 2 bases from V and 4 bases from J, with 6 bases between. CDR3 size: 13 residues. The CDR3 bases are TGTGCCAGCAGCTTAACTACTTACAATGAGCAGTTCTTC. Translated, it gives CASSLTTYNEQFF.

The rearrangement joins TRBV20-1 to TRBJ2-7; D gene unclear. Trimming removed 6 bases from V and 9 bases from J, with 15 bases in between. The CDR3 consists of 11 residues. Germline V gene lookup returns CDR1 DFQATT and CDR2 SNEGSKA (reference sequence). CDR3 nucleotide sequence: TGCAGTGCAACCAGGACCGGGTTGCAGTACTTC. It codes for CSATRTGLQYF.

This chain uses TRBV14 with TRBJ2-7; D perhaps matches TRBD2 (6 bases). V was clipped by 1 base and J by 4 bases, with 14 bases between them. Per germline, CDR1 SGHDN and CDR2 FVKESK. There are 15 residues in the CDR3. The CDR3 loop reads CASSQARGTFYEQYF. The DNA of the CDR3 is TGTGCCAGCAGCCAAGCCCGCGGGACCTTTTACGAGCAGTACTTC.

The rearrangement uses TRBV18 and TRBJ2-3; D gene unclear. Per the germline V gene, CDR1 is KGHSH and CDR2 is LQKENI. The CDR3 has 14 amino acids. Trimming pared 0 bases from V and 2 bases from J, leaving 6 bases between. DNA for the CDR3: TGTGCCAGCTCACCACCGACTTTCACAGATACGCAGTATTTT. This encodes CASSPPTFTDTQYF.

The V and J genes are TRBV29-1 and TRBJ2-3; D call uncertain. V lost 3 bases, J lost 0 bases, and 16 bases lay in between. In germline, CDR1 is SQVTM, CDR2 ANQGSEA. The CDR3 runs to 16 residues. The CDR3 is CSVELQAAASTDTQYF. The CDR3 DNA is TGCAGCGTTGAGTTGCAAGCCGCGGCTAGCACAGATACGCAGTATTTT.

The CDR3: CASSSPGLQETQYF. CDR3 bases: TGTGCCAGCAGCTCCCCAGGGCTACAAGAGACCCAGTACTTC. The rearrangement uses TRBV7-8 and TRBJ2-5, with a tentative D call TRBD1 (5 bases). CDR1 and CDR2 from the germline V gene are SGHVS and FQNEAQ. V was trimmed by 4 bases and J by 2 bases, leaving 11 bases between them. CDR3 length: 14 amino acids.

J is TRBJ1-1 and V is TRBV27; no clear D. Trimming left V 3 bases short and J 1 base short, with 9 bases between. Looked up from germline, CDR1 is MNHEY and CDR2 is SMNVEV (reference sequence). The CDR3 has 14 residues. The CDR3: CASSFGLGNTEAFF. The CDR3 bases are TGTGCCAGCAGTTTCGGGTTGGGGAACACTGAAGCTTTCTTT.

The chain combines TRBV24-1 with TRBJ2-5; 8 nucleotides match TRBD1. Germline assignment: CDR1 KGHDR and CDR2 SFDVKD. CDR3 length: 21 residues. V trimming: 1 base; J trimming: 0 bases; junction bases outside the gene matches: 18. The CDR3 reads CATSDFMGGPTGGFYQETQYF. The CDR3 DNA sequence: TGTGCCACCAGTGATTTTATGGGGGGCCCAACAGGGGGGTTTTACCAAGAGACCCAGTACTTC.

V gene TRBV7-6 combines with J gene TRBJ1-2; 8 nucleotides agree with TRBD1. The CDR3 has 17 amino acids. CDR1 SGHVS and CDR2 FNYEAQ come from the germline V gene. V trimming: 1 base; J trimming: 6 bases; junction bases outside the gene matches: 13. CDR3 sequence (DNA): TGTGCCAGCAGCTTAGATCGCCCAGGGGGCGTGTTCCATGGCTACACCTTC. Its translation is CASSLDRPGGVFHGYTF.

The V gene is TRBV19, the J gene TRBJ1-3, with D perhaps matching TRBD1 (5 bases). CDR1 is LNHDA and CDR2 is SQIVND in the germline V gene (reference sequence). The CDR3 is 19 residues long. Trimming stripped 7 bases from V and 0 bases from J, with 25 bases between. This chain's CDR3 is CASKKRLGRGRDSGNTIYF. CDR3 nucleotides: TGTGCCAGTAAAAAACGATTAGGCCGGGGACGGGACTCTGGAAACACCATATATTTT. The full variable domain, completed using reference TRBV19 and TRBJ1-3, is DGGITQSPKYLFRKEGQNVTLSCEQNLNHDAMYWYRQDPGQGLRLIYYSQIVNDFQKGDIAEGYSVSREKKESFPLTVTSAQKNPTAFYLCASKKRLGRGRDSGNTIYFGEGSWLTVV.

The chain is built from TRBV7-2 and TRBJ2-7; D perhaps matches TRBD1 (5 bases). V was clipped by 4 bases and J by 3 bases, with 19 bases between them. The CDR3 contains 16 residues. Per the germline V gene, CDR1 is SGHTA and CDR2 is FQGNSA. The chain's CDR3 is CASSSNLHRHDYEQYF. Here the CDR3 DNA reads TGTGCCAGCAGCTCGAACCTCCACAGGCATGACTACGAGCAGTACTTC.

The V gene is TRBV27, the J gene TRBJ2-1; the match to TRBD2 covers 9 bases. The CDR3 length is 16 residues. V lost 3 bases, J lost 4 bases, and 7 bases stayed unmatched. Germline CDR1 reads MNHEY; CDR2 reads SMNVEV (reference sequence). In DNA, the CDR3 is TGTGCCAGCAGTTTTAGTGGACTAGCGACATACAATGAGCAGTTCTTC. It codes for CASSFSGLATYNEQFF.

The V gene is TRBV29-1, the J gene TRBJ2-3; 9 nucleotides line up with TRBD2. The CDR3 consists of 13 residues. V gave up 6 bases and J gave up 4 bases; unmatched junction bases: 5. The germline V gene encodes CDR1 SQVTM and CDR2 ANQGSEA. The CDR3 loop reads CSVRSSGADTQYF. CDR3 in DNA: TGCAGCGTAAGATCTAGCGGGGCAGATACGCAGTATTTT.

The chain carries TRBV12-3 or TRBV12-4 and TRBJ2-7; D is uncertain. V gave up 7 bases and J gave up 3 bases, with 10 bases separating them. The CDR3 contains 12 residues. The CDR3 region has the DNA TGTGCCAGCACCCCCAGAAGCTACGAGCAGTACTTC. Its protein product is CASTPRSYEQYF.

The chain employs TRBV29-1 and TRBJ2-5; TRBD1 aligns across 8 bases. The CDR3 is made up of 14 amino acids. Germline-derived CDR1 and CDR2 are SQVTM and ANQGSEA. Trimming removed 7 bases from V and 0 bases from J; junction bases left unmatched: 7. The CDR3 sequence: CSARTGKDQETQYF. CDR3 coding DNA: TGCAGCGCCAGGACAGGGAAAGACCAAGAGACCCAGTACTTC.

This clone appeared once. Here the CDR3 reads CASSLGVSGYTF. The CDR3 nucleotides read TGTGCCAGCAGCCTGGGGGTATCTGGCTACACCTTC. The chain is built from TRBV28 and TRBJ1-2; D is perhaps TRBD1 (5 bases). CDR3 length: 12 residues. V lost 6 bases, J lost 7 bases, and 12 bases lay in between. CDR1 MDHEN and CDR2 SYDVKM come from the germline V gene.

This clone appeared a few times. The chain carries TRBV2 and TRBJ1-2, with TRBD1 as a possible D gene (5 bases). V gave up 6 bases and J gave up 0 bases, with 11 bases separating them. Germline V gene data show CDR1 as SNHLY and CDR2 as FYNNEI. The CDR3 contains 14 residues. The CDR3 DNA reads TGTGCCAGCAGCCGGGACCTAACTAACTATGGCTACACCTTC. It translates to CASSRDLTNYGYTF.

This chain links TRBV28 with TRBJ2-6, with a possible D match to TRBD1 (7 bases). Germline CDR1 is MDHEN and CDR2 is SYDVKM. The CDR3 extends over 19 amino acids. V lost 5 bases, J lost 0 bases, and 20 bases lay in between. CDR3 residues: CASSHYRGLTDSGANVLTF. The CDR3, as DNA: TGTGCCAGCAGTCACTACAGGGGACTGACTGACTCTGGGGCCAACGTCCTGACTTTC.

The chain joins TRBV10-3 to TRBJ2-2; TRBD1 agrees at 7 bases. Germline loops: CDR1 ENHRY, CDR2 SYGVKD. The V segment lost 3 bases and the J segment 2 bases; nucleotides outside the gene matches: 6. The CDR3 covers 16 residues. Written as DNA, the CDR3 is TGTGCCATCAGTGATACCGGGACAGTCAACACCGGGGAGCTGTTTTTT. Translating it yields CAISDTGTVNTGELFF.

In its sample, this clone was seen a few times. The chain uses TRBV3-1 (or the pseudogene TRBV3-2) and TRBJ1-6, with no clear D. This CDR3 comprises 14 residues. The V end was cut by 0 bases, the J end by 7 bases, with 7 bases between. CDR1 and CDR2 (germline): LGHDT, YNNKEL (reference sequence). The CDR3, as DNA: TGTGCCAGCAGCCAAGAGCACGGAAATTCACCCCTCCACTTT. Translating it yields CASSQEHGNSPLHF.

The chain is built from TRBV7-9 and TRBJ1-2, with TRBD1 matching 10 bases. The CDR3 extends over 15 amino acids. V lost 4 bases and J lost 8; bases outside the gene matches: 10. The germline gives CDR1 SEHNR, CDR2 FQNEAQ (reference sequence). The CDR3 protein is CASSSGTGELRGYTF. The CDR3 coding sequence is TGTGCCAGCAGCTCCGGGACAGGGGAACTGCGCGGCTACACCTTC.

This clone was recorded once. V usage is TRBV30 and J usage is TRBJ2-3; TRBD2 matches 8 bases. V shed 4 bases and J 9 bases; nucleotides not matched to a gene: 24. The CDR3 is 18 residues long. Germline values: CDR1 GTSNPN, CDR2 SVGIG (reference sequence). The CDR3 DNA reads as TGTGCCTGGACTATCCCCCCCCCGGGCGCGGGAGGTGGGCGAACGCAGTATTTT. Residues: CAWTIPPPGAGGGRTQYF.

This clone occurred once. The chain recombines TRBV15 with TRBJ1-2; D is unresolved. Germline V lookup: CDR1 LNHNV, CDR2 YYDKDF (reference sequence). V dropped 0 bases and J dropped 8 bases, with 7 bases sitting between them. CDR3 length equals 12 residues. The CDR3 DNA sequence: TGTGCCACCAGCAGAGAGGCGAGGGGCTACACCTTC. It is translated as CATSREARGYTF.

This chain connects TRBV7-9 to TRBJ2-6; the D is unclear. The V end was cut by 0 bases, the J end by 1 base, with 1 base between. CDR1 is SEHNR and CDR2 is FQNEAQ in the germline V gene (reference sequence). This CDR3 contains 14 residues. CDR3 region: CASSLASGANVLTF. CDR3 bases: TGTGCCAGCAGCTTAGCGTCTGGGGCCAACGTCCTGACTTTC.

V and J are TRBV25-1 and TRBJ2-7; D is perhaps TRBD1 (6 bases). The CDR3 loop spans 14 amino acids. Germline V gene lookup returns CDR1 MGHDK and CDR2 SYGVNS. The germline V and J ends were trimmed by 6 bases and 3 bases, with 15 bases remaining between them. The CDR3 nucleotides read TGTGCCAGCAGACCGGGACATGCCAACTACGAGCAGTACTTC. It yields the protein CASRPGHANYEQYF.

This clone has only a few counts. The rearrangement joins TRBV2 to TRBJ1-6, with TRBD1 identical over 7 bases. Losses at the gene ends were 4 bases for V and 10 bases for J; bases not matched to a gene: 4. Germline loops: CDR1 SNHLY, CDR2 FYNNEI. The CDR3 is 13 amino acids. This CDR3 reads CASSGTGGSPLHF. CDR3 coding DNA: TGTGCCAGCAGTGGGACAGGTGGCTCACCCCTCCACTTT.

The gene calls are TRBV7-9 and TRBJ2-5; perhaps TRBD2 as D (6 bases). CDR1 and CDR2 from the germline V gene are SEHNR and FQNEAQ (reference sequence). V lost 4 bases and J lost 5, with 26 bases in between. The CDR3 is made up of 18 amino acids. The CDR3: CASSSFRAGRGSRETQYF. The DNA of the CDR3 is TGTGCCAGCAGCTCATTTCGTGCGGGGCGCGGATCTAGGGAGACCCAGTACTTC. The full variable domain, completed using reference TRBV7-9 and TRBJ2-5, is DTGVSQNPRHKITKRGQNVTFRCDPISEHNRLYWYRQTLGQGPEFLTYFQNEAQLEKSRLLSDRFSAERPKGSFSTLEIQRTEQGDSAMYLCASSSFRAGRGSRETQYFGPGTRLLVL.

The chain combines TRBV7-3 with TRBJ2-5; D ambiguous. The CDR3 length is 13 residues. Trimming shortened V by 1 base and J by 5 bases, and 8 bases separated the two germline ends. The germline V gene encodes CDR1 SGHTA and CDR2 FQGTGA. The DNA for the CDR3 is TGTGCCAGCAGCTTAATGGTGGGTGAGACCCAGTACTTC. It encodes CASSLMVGETQYF.